This T cell receptor (beta chain) was identified in a study of OX40 agonist ivuxolimab in advanced cancers. At the level of the whole study: Ivuxolimab, which targeted the costimulatory receptor OX40 (CD134), was an agonistic, fully human IgG2 monoclonal antibody. Intravenous ivuxolimab was administered to patients every 2 weeks at six dose levels: 0.01, 0.1, 0.3, 1.5, 3 and 10 mg/kg. Of the roughly 51 patients in dose escalation, 19 had hepatocellular carcinoma, some 15 had melanoma, 9 had renal cell carcinoma and 9 had head and neck cancer. In the dose-escalation cohort, around 80% of patients were male, and the mean age was around 65 years with a range of about 20 to 80. Prior anti-PD-1, anti-PD-L1 or anti-CTLA-4 therapy was permitted, and about two fifths of dose-escalation patients had received checkpoint inhibitors. Three dose-escalation patients achieved partial responses, one with hepatocellular carcinoma and two with cutaneous melanoma. Peripheral TCRbeta sequencing was intended to test whether TCR sequence diversity was altered and clonal T-cell expansion was caused by ivuxolimab. The monotherapy dose-escalation portion (N of about 49 patients) of the phase I ivuxolimab trial is reported in the paper.

Details on this clone: The target of this receptor is not known. Within one base of it there is no much larger clone, and no base qualities were kept.

Patients with a history of autoimmune disease or receiving systemic immunosuppression were excluded from the trial. Peripheral blood for TCR sequencing was collected from all dose cohorts at baseline, on cycle 4 day 1, and on cycle 7 day 1. The samples were drawn from a first-in-human, open-label, multicenter phase I dose-escalation trial of ivuxolimab. Adults with locally advanced or metastatic melanoma, renal cell carcinoma, hepatocellular carcinoma or head and neck squamous cell carcinoma were enrolled in the trial. Before TCR sequencing, CD4+ T cells and CD8+ T cells from peripheral blood were sorted into separate populations. From the cysteine through the phenylalanine, the CDR3 covers 14 amino acids. Only the CDR3 part of the read is kept: 42 bases, read in frame from the first base. V is cut by 1 base and J by 4 bases, and the space between the germline ends is 10 bases. Based on the germline V gene, the CDR1 and CDR2 sequences are SGHTA and FQGNSA.

Genomic DNA was extracted from sorted cells for sequencing of the TCRbeta CDR3 region. The immunoSEQ Assay was used to sequence the TCRbeta CDR3 regions. In its TCRdb copy, this immuneACCESS table keeps in-frame sequences only and misses some clones. Where compared with another copy, unresolved V genes explain less than half of these, and the others have no known cause. In this sample the table shows some 80,000 clones, over 85% of which occur a single time. The ten largest make up approximately 2.3% of the sample. General findings and caveats noted by the study authors: In partial responders in the 0.1-3.0 mg/kg groups, normalized peripheral clonal expansion was found to be among the lowest, especially among CD8+ T cells. At doses of 0.1 to 3.0 mg/kg, clonal expansion of both CD4+ and CD8+ T cells in blood was seen between baseline and week 6. Low levels of normalized T-cell clonal expansion were also seen in some patients who did not respond. After ivuxolimab, CD8+ T cells had more expanded clones than CD4+ T cells on average. Which antigens the clonally expanded peripheral T cells were specific for was not determined.

The receptor comes from an adult with an advanced solid tumor such as melanoma, head and neck, liver or kidney cancer. The sample was CD4+ or CD8+ T cells sorted from blood, taken in a trial of the OX40 agonist ivuxolimab. Recombination joined TRBV7-2 with TRBJ1-1; the D gene identity is not certain. The CDR3 here reads CASSLEKSGTEAFF. In nucleotides, the sequence is TGTGCCAGCAGCTTAGAGAAGTCCGGCACTGAAGCTTTCTTT.